The following is a T cell receptor beta chain sequence with its context. How the authors handled the data: Nucleated cell number was recorded as an estimate derived from reference gene primer amplification. Sequencing used immunoSEQ multiplex PCR; TCRdb keeps in-frame clones, though not all of them. V and J calls and clone size come straight from that table; D and trimming were deduced from the DNA. This sample has 60,000 to 80,000 clones, with more than 85% found just once. This sample stems from a study of blood T cell repertoires in COVID-19. The overall study: The origin of the acute and convalescent COVID-19 samples was the United States, Italy and Spain. T cells, B-cell-depleted T cells, or PBMCs provided the cDNA or gDNA that served as material.

V lost 5 bases and J lost 4, with 11 bases in between. Per the germline V gene, CDR1 is MNHNY and CDR2 is SVGAGI (reference sequence). The CDR3 runs 13 residues. The sequenced material came from peripheral blood. The sequence derives from a man aged 55 to 70 with acute or convalescent COVID-19. The chain recombines TRBV6-6 with TRBJ1-2, with D tentatively TRBD1 (6 bases). The CDR3 DNA sequence: TGTGCCAGCAGTCCTCCGACAGGCTATGGCTACACCTTC. It encodes CASSPPTGYGYTF.